This T cell receptor (beta chain) was sequenced during a study of T cells in tumors after PD-1 blockade. Time point given: first of two pre-therapy site-matched biopsies two to three months apart. Tumor biopsies came from the same primary tumor site before and after PD-1 blockade. Profiling relied on immunoSEQ multiplex PCR, and the TCRdb table lists in-frame clones only, not all of them. The table shows 3,900 or so clones, with nearly 75% occurring only once. Germline CDR1 reads DFQATT; CDR2 reads SNEGSKA (reference sequence). Trimming cost V 6 bases and J 8 bases; bases outside gene matches: 5. This CDR3 is 11 amino acids long. Details on this clone: The antigen remains undetermined.

Overall study findings and caveats: After therapy, most expanded exhausted CD8+ clones were absent pre-treatment, suggesting clonal replacement. Some novel exhausted tumor clones appeared in pre-treatment blood, suggesting peripheral recruitment.

The material was tumor tissue, obtained before anti-PD-1 treatment. The rearrangement links TRBV20-1 to TRBJ2-5; TRBD1 matches at 8 bases. The sequence was collected from a human donor with basal cell carcinoma. CDR3 protein: CSAVDRETQYF. In DNA, the CDR3 is TGCAGTGCCGTGGACAGGGAAACCCAGTACTTC.